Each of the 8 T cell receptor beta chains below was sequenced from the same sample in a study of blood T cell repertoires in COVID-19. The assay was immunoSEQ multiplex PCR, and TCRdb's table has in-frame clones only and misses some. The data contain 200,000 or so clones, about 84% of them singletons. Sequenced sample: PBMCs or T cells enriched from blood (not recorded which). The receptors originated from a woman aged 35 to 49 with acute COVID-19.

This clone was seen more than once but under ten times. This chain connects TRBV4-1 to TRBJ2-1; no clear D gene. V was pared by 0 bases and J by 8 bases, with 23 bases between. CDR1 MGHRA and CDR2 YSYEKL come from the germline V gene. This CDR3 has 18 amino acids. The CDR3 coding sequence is TGCGCCAGCAGCCAAGATACTCACCTTAGTTCCCCCTTCGATGAGCAGTTCTTC. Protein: CASSQDTHLSSPFDEQFF.

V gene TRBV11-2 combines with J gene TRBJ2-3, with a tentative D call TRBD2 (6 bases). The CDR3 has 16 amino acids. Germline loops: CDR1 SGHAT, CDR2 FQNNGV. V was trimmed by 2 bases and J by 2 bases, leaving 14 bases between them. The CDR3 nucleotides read TGTGCCAGCAGCTTAAGGGAGGCCCCAACCACAGATACGCAGTATTTT. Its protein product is CASSLREAPTTDTQYF.

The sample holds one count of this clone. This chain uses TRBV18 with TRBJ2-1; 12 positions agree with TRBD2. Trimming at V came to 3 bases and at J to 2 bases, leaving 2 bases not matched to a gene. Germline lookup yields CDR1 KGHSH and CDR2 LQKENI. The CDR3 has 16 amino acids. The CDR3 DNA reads TGTGCCAGCTCACCTCGGACTAGCGGGACCTACAATGAGCAGTTCTTC. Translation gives CASSPRTSGTYNEQFF.

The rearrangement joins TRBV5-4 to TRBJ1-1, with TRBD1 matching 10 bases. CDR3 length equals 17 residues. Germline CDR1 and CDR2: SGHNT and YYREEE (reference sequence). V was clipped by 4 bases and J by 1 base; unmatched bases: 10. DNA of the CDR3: TGTGCCAGCAGCCTGCGACAGGGGGCCCCTACGAACACTGAAGCTTTCTTT. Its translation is CASSLRQGAPTNTEAFF. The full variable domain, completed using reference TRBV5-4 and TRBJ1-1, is ETGVTQSPTHLIKTRGQQVTLRCSSQSGHNTVSWYQQALGQGPQFIFQYYREEENGRGNFPPRFSGLQFPNYSSELNVNALELDDSALYLCASSLRQGAPTNTEAFFGQGTRLTVV.

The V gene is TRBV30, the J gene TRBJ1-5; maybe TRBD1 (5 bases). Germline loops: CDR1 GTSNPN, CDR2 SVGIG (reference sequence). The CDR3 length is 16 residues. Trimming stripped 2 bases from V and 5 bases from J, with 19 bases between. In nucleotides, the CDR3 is TGTGCCTGGAGTAAGGTCGGCCGTCGGGGGGATCAGCCCCAGCATTTT. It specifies CAWSKVGRRGDQPQHF.

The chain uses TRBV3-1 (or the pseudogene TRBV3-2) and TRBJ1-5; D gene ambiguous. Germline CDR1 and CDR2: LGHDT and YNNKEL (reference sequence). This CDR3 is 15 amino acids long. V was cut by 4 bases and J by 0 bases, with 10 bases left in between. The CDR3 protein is CASSLALNSNQPQHF. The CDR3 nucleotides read TGTGCCAGCAGCCTAGCCCTCAATAGCAATCAGCCCCAGCATTTT.

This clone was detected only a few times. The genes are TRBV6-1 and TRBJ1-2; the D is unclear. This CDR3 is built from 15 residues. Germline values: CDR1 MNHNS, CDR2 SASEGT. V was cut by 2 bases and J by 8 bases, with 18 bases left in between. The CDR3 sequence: CASSERAERGSGYTF. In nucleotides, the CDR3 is TGTGCCAGCAGTGAACGGGCGGAACGAGGGTCAGGCTACACCTTC.

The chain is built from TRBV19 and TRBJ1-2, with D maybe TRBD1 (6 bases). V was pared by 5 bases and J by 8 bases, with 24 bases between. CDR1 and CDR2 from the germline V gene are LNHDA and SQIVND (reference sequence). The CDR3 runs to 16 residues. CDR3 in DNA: TGTGCCAGTAGTGAGGACAGCCTTCCTGGGGATAAAGGCTACACCTTC. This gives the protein CASSEDSLPGDKGYTF.